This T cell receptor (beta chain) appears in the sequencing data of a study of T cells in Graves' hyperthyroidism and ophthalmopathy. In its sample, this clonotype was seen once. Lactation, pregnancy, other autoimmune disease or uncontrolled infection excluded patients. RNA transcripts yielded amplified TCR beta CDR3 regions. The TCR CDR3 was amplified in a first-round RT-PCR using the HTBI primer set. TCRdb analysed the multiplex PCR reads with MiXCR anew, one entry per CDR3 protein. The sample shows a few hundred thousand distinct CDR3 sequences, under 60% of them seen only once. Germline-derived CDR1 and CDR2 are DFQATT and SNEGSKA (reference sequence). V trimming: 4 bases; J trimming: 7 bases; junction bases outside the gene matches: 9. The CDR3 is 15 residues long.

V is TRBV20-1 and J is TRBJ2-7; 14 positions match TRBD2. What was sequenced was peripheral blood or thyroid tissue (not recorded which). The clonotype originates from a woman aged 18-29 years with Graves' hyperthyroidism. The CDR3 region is CSANPGLAGEGEQYF. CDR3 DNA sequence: TGCAGTGCTAACCCGGGACTAGCGGGAGAAGGAGAGCAGTACTTC.